The 23 T cell receptor beta chains below all came from one sample that was sequenced in a study of blood T cell repertoires in COVID-19. Measured with immunoSEQ multiplex PCR; TCRdb has only the in-frame clones, and not every one. The data contain around 54,000 clones, about 89% of them seen just once; the ten biggest clones take up roughly 2%. The material sequenced was peripheral blood. All receptors derive from a human donor in a cohort sampled during active COVID-19.

A few counts support this clone. The chain joins TRBV7-9 to TRBJ2-5, with a weak D call TRBD2 (6 bases). Germline V gene sequence: CDR1 SEHNR, CDR2 FQNEAQ (reference sequence). Trimming removed 5 bases at V and 1 base at J, with 11 bases between. The CDR3 runs to 14 residues. The CDR3 bases are TGTGCCAGCAGCCGAACTAGCCCCCAAGAGACCCAGTACTTC. This gives the protein CASSRTSPQETQYF.

The chain has TRBV4-3 and TRBJ2-1; 9 bases fit TRBD2. Germline CDR1 is LGHNA and CDR2 is YSLEER. The CDR3 runs to 15 residues. V lost 4 bases to trimming and J lost 4 bases; unmatched junction nucleotides: 5. In nucleotides, the CDR3 is TGCGCCAGCAGCCGACTAGCGGAGGTTTACAATGAGCAGTTCTTC. Translation: CASSRLAEVYNEQFF.

The rearrangement joins TRBV28 to TRBJ2-1, with 9 bases fitting TRBD1. J gave up 3 bases and V 4 bases, and 16 bases lay outside the gene matches. Germline loops: CDR1 MDHEN, CDR2 SYDVKM. The CDR3 has 19 amino acids. The CDR3 protein is CASSSYHLAGTGNYNEQFF. CDR3 coding DNA: TGTGCCAGCAGTTCTTACCACCTCGCCGGGACAGGGAACTACAATGAGCAGTTCTTC.

V usage is TRBV5-1 and J usage is TRBJ1-2; D possibly corresponds to TRBD1 (5 bases). V shed 2 bases and J shed 4 bases, with 12 bases lying between them. From germline, CDR1 is SGHRS and CDR2 YFSETQ. The CDR3 consists of 14 residues. CDR3 in DNA: TGCGCCAGCAGCTTTCCGGGGGTTAGCTATGGCTACACCTTC. Amino acid sequence: CASSFPGVSYGYTF.

This sequence joins TRBV6-2 or TRBV6-3 and TRBJ2-1; tentatively, D is TRBD2 (5 bases). V was clipped by 6 bases and J by 4 bases, with 16 bases between them. Germline V gives CDR1 MNHEY, CDR2 SVGEGT. CDR3 length: 15 amino acids. The CDR3 spells CASSPSGAGYNEQFF. The DNA of the CDR3 is TGTGCCAGCAGCCCCAGCGGAGCTGGATACAATGAGCAGTTCTTC.

V and J are TRBV9 and TRBJ2-1; D is perhaps TRBD2 (5 bases). CDR3 length: 15 amino acids. Deletions cut 0 bases from V and 0 bases from J, with 7 bases between. CDR1 is SGDLS, CDR2 YYNGEE, per germline. The DNA for the CDR3 is TGTGCCAGCAGCGTAGTGGGGAGCTCCTACAATGAGCAGTTCTTC. Translation gives CASSVVGSSYNEQFF.

V usage is TRBV9 and J usage is TRBJ2-7; TRBD1 agrees at 10 bases. The CDR3 covers 15 residues. After removal of 0 bases from V and 2 bases from J, the junction contained 2 bases not matched to a gene. Germline values: CDR1 SGDLS, CDR2 YYNGEE. The CDR3 sequence is CASSVGQGAPYEQYF. Written as DNA, the CDR3 is TGTGCCAGCAGCGTAGGACAGGGGGCGCCCTACGAGCAGTACTTC.

V is TRBV6-6 and J is TRBJ1-3, with a weak D call TRBD1 (6 bases). This CDR3 spans 15 amino acids. Trimming left V 4 bases short and J 2 bases short, with 12 bases between. Germline CDR1 is MNHNY and CDR2 is SVGAGI (reference sequence). This CDR3 reads CASSSYRETGNTIYF. CDR3 nucleotides: TGTGCCAGCAGTTCGTACAGGGAGACTGGAAACACCATATATTTT.

This clone came up once. V usage is TRBV9 and J usage is TRBJ2-3, with 12 nucleotides matching TRBD2. Trimming cost V 0 bases and J 6 bases; bases outside gene matches: 8. CDR3 length: 17 residues. Germline CDR1 and CDR2: SGDLS and YYNGEE. Here the CDR3 reads CASSVGLAGAIQDTQYF. CDR3 sequence (DNA): TGTGCCAGCAGCGTAGGACTAGCGGGGGCCATCCAGGATACGCAGTATTTT.

V and J are TRBV6-2 or TRBV6-3 and TRBJ1-5; unclear D gene. This CDR3 spans 14 amino acids. The ends were cut back, 3 bases at V and 5 bases at J, with 11 bases in the middle. The V gene's germline CDR1 is MNHEY and CDR2 SVGEGT. CDR3 region: CASSYGLRDQPQHF. The DNA of the CDR3 is TGTGCCAGCAGTTATGGGCTGAGGGATCAGCCCCAGCATTTT.

The V and J genes are TRBV18 and TRBJ2-5; D remains ambiguous. V lost 3 bases to trimming and J lost 0 bases, with 8 bases between them. The CDR3 totals 14 residues. CDR1 is KGHSH and CDR2 is LQKENI in the germline V gene. CDR3 nucleotides: TGTGCCAGCTCACCCTCGAGGTACCAAGAGACCCAGTACTTC. Residues: CASSPSRYQETQYF. Full variable domain (outside the CDR3, taken from reference TRBV18 and TRBJ2-5): NAGVMQNPRHLVRRRGQEARLRCSPMKGHSHVYWYRQLPEEGLKFMVYLQKENIIDESGMPKERFSAEFPKEGPSILRIQQVVRGDSAAYFCASSPSRYQETQYFGPGTRLLVL.

The chain employs TRBV18 and TRBJ1-5; the D gene is possibly TRBD1 (6 bases). Trimming stripped 3 bases from V and 2 bases from J, with 11 bases between. The V gene's germline CDR1 is KGHSH and CDR2 LQKENI. This CDR3 comprises 15 residues. CDR3 coding DNA: TGTGCCAGCTCACCCGCTCAGGGGCGCAATCAGCCCCAGCATTTT. Translated, it gives CASSPAQGRNQPQHF.

This clone appeared once. The V call is TRBV5-1, the J call TRBJ1-5; D perhaps matches TRBD1 (5 bases). Trimming took 3 bases from V and 4 from J, leaving 8 bases between them. This CDR3 comprises 13 residues. Germline CDR1 is SGHRS and CDR2 is YFSETQ. CDR3 residues: CASSWGSNQPQHF. The CDR3 coding sequence is TGCGCCAGCAGCTGGGGCAGTAATCAGCCCCAGCATTTT.

The V call is TRBV19, the J call TRBJ1-4, with TRBD1 matching 7 bases. Germline lookup yields CDR1 LNHDA and CDR2 SQIVND (reference sequence). This CDR3 has 15 amino acids. Trimming at V came to 5 bases and at J to 3 bases, leaving 6 bases not matched to a gene. The CDR3 spells CASSVQGQSNEKLFF. In DNA, the CDR3 is TGTGCCAGTAGTGTACAGGGACAGTCTAATGAAAAACTGTTTTTT.

The chain joins TRBV3-1 (or the pseudogene TRBV3-2) to TRBJ2-1; TRBD2 agrees at 9 bases. The V gene's germline CDR1 is LGHDT and CDR2 YNNKEL (reference sequence). The CDR3 loop spans 17 amino acids. The V segment lost 3 bases and the J segment 6 bases; nucleotides outside the gene matches: 12. The CDR3 DNA is TGTGCCAGCAGCCAGTTGGTCCGGCTAGCGGGAAGCAATGAGCAGTTCTTC. This codes for CASSQLVRLAGSNEQFF.

This chain links TRBV19 with TRBJ2-3; 7 bases match TRBD1. CDR1 is LNHDA, CDR2 SQIVND, per germline (reference sequence). This CDR3 spans 14 amino acids. The V and J ends lost 6 bases and 1 base, in that order; junction bases with no gene match: 4. The CDR3 sequence is CASRRTGGTDTQYF. The CDR3 DNA sequence: TGTGCCAGTAGGCGGACAGGCGGCACAGATACGCAGTATTTT.

The J gene is TRBJ1-6, the V gene TRBV4-2; a possible D gene is TRBD1 (6 bases). The CDR3 covers 19 residues. The germline V and J ends were trimmed by 0 bases and 0 bases, with 15 bases remaining between them. Germline V CDR1 and CDR2: LGHNA, YNFKEQ. CDR3 region: CASSQDTPGEGSYNSPLHF. DNA of the CDR3: TGTGCCAGCAGCCAAGATACGCCAGGGGAAGGCTCCTATAATTCACCCCTCCACTTT.

This CDR3 reads CASSQTSGRYTQYF. The CDR3, as DNA: TGTGCCAGCAGCCAAACTAGCGGGAGGTATACGCAGTATTTT. The chain recombines TRBV7-6 with TRBJ2-3; 12 nucleotides align to TRBD2. The germline CDR1 and CDR2 sequences are SGHVS and FNYEAQ. V lost 5 bases to trimming and J lost 7 bases; unmatched junction nucleotides: 4. CDR3 length equals 14 residues.

Written as DNA, the CDR3 is TGTGCCAGCAGCCCCTCCTGGCGGGAAGGTCAATACAATGAGCAGTTCTTC. Amino acids: CASSPSWREGQYNEQFF. The J gene is TRBJ2-1, the V gene TRBV7-2; D is perhaps TRBD2 (6 bases). Germline CDR1 SGHTA, CDR2 FQGNSA. Deletions cut 5 bases from V and 4 bases from J, with 21 bases between. The length of the CDR3 is 17 residues.

The CDR3 region is CASGTVYGYTF. CDR3 in DNA: TGTGCCAGCGGCACAGTGTATGGCTACACCTTC. The V and J genes are TRBV12-3 or TRBV12-4 and TRBJ1-2; D is ambiguous. V was shortened by 8 bases and J by 5 bases, with 9 bases between the two germline ends. This CDR3 is 11 amino acids long.

The rearrangement links TRBV10-2 to TRBJ2-7, with 8 bases lining up with TRBD2. Trimming at V came to 0 bases and at J to 3 bases, leaving 4 bases not matched to a gene. The CDR3 is made up of 15 amino acids. Germline lookup yields CDR1 WSHSY and CDR2 SAAADI. The CDR3 coding sequence is TGCGCCAGCAGTGAGTCGTTAGCGGGATACTACGAGCAGTACTTC. This codes for CASSESLAGYYEQYF.

In its sample, this clone ranks as medium-sized. V gene TRBV9 combines with J gene TRBJ1-4, with D possibly matching TRBD1 (6 bases). Germline CDR1 is SGDLS and CDR2 is YYNGEE. CDR3 length equals 14 residues. Trimming left V 4 bases short and J 8 bases short, with 15 bases between. In nucleotides, the CDR3 is TGTGCCAGCAGCCCCGGCAGGGGTGACGAAAAACTGTTTTTT. Amino acids: CASSPGRGDEKLFF.

This clone appeared a single time. The J gene is TRBJ2-2, the V gene TRBV7-9; 9 positions agree with TRBD2. CDR3 length: 19 amino acids. Germline CDR1 SEHNR, CDR2 FQNEAQ (reference sequence). V lost 2 bases, J lost 1 base, and 11 bases stayed unmatched. CDR3 sequence: CASSLPRAGGNKNTGELFF. The CDR3 DNA reads TGTGCCAGCAGCTTACCACGAGCGGGGGGAAACAAGAACACCGGGGAGCTGTTTTTT.